Listed here is a single T cell receptor beta chain. Its specificity is not known. CD4+ cells were split into CD45RA+ naive and CD45RA-negative memory subsets. Looked up from germline, CDR1 is SQVTM and CDR2 is ANQGSEA. V lost 7 bases, J lost 1 base, and 13 bases lay in between. The CDR3 totals 13 residues. This sample was taken from a study of shared clonotypes between healthy human individuals. Study overall: Three plates each covered CD4 naive and memory; CD8 naive two, CD8 memory one.

Study-level points and caveats: Sharing of clonotypes among donors was expected to vary with sequencing depth.

Some clones are missing from TCRdb's copy, which holds only in-frame ones; the method was immunoSEQ multiplex PCR. The table has more than 2 million clones, 95% seen once; the top ten hold around 0.13%. V gene TRBV29-1 combines with J gene TRBJ1-1; possible D gene TRBD1, 5 bases. The sample was naive CD4+ T cells sorted from blood. Subset described: CD45RA+ positively selected. The source of this sequence is a man aged 18 to 29 in good health. The CDR3 protein is CSGWGTSNTEAFF. The CDR3 bases are TGCAGCGGGTGGGGGACCTCGAACACTGAAGCTTTCTTT.